Listed below are T cell receptor beta chains from one sample, sequenced in a study of T cells in Graves' hyperthyroidism and ophthalmopathy. TCRdb re-called the multiplex PCR reads through MiXCR, storing one row per CDR3 protein. The sample consists of about 480,000 distinct CDR3 sequences, over 13% of them appearing once. Sequencing used blood. These receptors came from a young woman with Graves' hyperthyroidism. The CDR3 runs from the conserved cysteine through the conserved F or W. The order of the fields is J gene, clone size, D gene, V gene, CDR3 protein, CDR3 DNA. A D gene is named only where the DNA matches it firmly. Clone size is shown for a subset of rows, as once, few, many or a class of expanded clone.

TRBJ2-7 | . | . | TRBV15 | CATSGGLVDYEQYF | TGTGCCACCAGCGGGGGGCTAGTCGACTACGAGCAGTACTTC
TRBJ2-1 | many | TRBD2 | TRBV15 | CATSGLADYNEQFF | TGTGCCACCAGCGGACTAGCGGACTACAATGAGCAGTTCTTC
TRBJ1-4 | . | . | TRBV11-2 | CASSQDSLDANEKLFF | TGTGCCAGCAGCCAGGACAGTCTCGATGCAAATGAAAAACTGTTTTTT
TRBJ2-1 | many | . | TRBV2 | CASIADEQFF | TGTGCCAGCATAGCGGATGAGCAGTTCTTC
TRBJ2-6 | . | . | TRBV28 | CASSFIYTWSGHLSGANVLTF | TGTGCCAGCAGTTTTATATATACCTGGAGCGGACACCTCTCTGGGGCCAACGTCCTGACTTTC
TRBJ2-2 | . | . | TRBV20-1 | CSASSLGSTGELFF | TGCAGTGCTAGTTCACTAGGTAGCACCGGGGAGCTGTTTTTT
TRBJ2-1 | few | . | TRBV5-6 | CASSNERTTYNEQFF | TGTGCCAGCAGCAACGAGCGGACTACCTACAATGAGCAGTTCTTC
TRBJ2-6 | many | . | TRBV12-3/TRBV12-4 | CASSRYPADSGSGANVLTF | TGTGCCAGCAGTCGATATCCGGCCGACAGCGGTTCTGGGGCCAACGTCCTGACTTTC
TRBJ1-5 | . | . | TRBV19 | CASSVRGYGSNQPQHF | TGTGCCAGTAGTGTGCGAGGGTACGGTAGCAATCAGCCCCAGCATTTT
TRBJ1-1 | many | . | TRBV11-2 | CASSPQLVILNTEAFF | TGTGCCAGCAGCCCACAGTTGGTCATATTGAACACTGAAGCTTTCTTT
TRBJ1-1 | few | . | TRBV6-1 | CASSYGAGGQTEAFF | TGTGCCAGCAGTTACGGGGCCGGAGGCCAAACTGAAGCTTTCTTT
TRBJ2-7 | many | TRBD1 | TRBV5-1 | CASSLQGSYEQYF | TGTGCCAGCAGCTTACAGGGGAGCTACGAGCAGTACTTC
TRBJ2-1 | many | TRBD2 | TRBV24-1 | CATSDSTAGLAGVNEQFF | TGTGCCACCAGTGATTCTACAGCGGGACTAGCGGGAGTGAATGAGCAGTTCTTC
TRBJ2-6 | few | . | TRBV6-5 | CASSYSRWDRSSGANVLTF | TGTGCCAGCAGTTACTCAAGGTGGGATAGATCTTCTGGGGCCAACGTCCTGACTTTC
TRBJ2-3 | few | . | TRBV30 | CAWNQTSTDTQYF | TGTGCCTGGAACCAGACTAGCACAGATACGCAGTATTTT
TRBJ2-2 | . | . | TRBV24-1 | CATSDPGGGNTGELFF | TGTGCCACCAGTGACCCGGGTGGTGGGAACACCGGGGAGCTGTTTTTT
TRBJ1-5 | few | . | TRBV6-1 | CASSPLYQPQHF | TGTGCCAGCAGTCCTCTTTATCAGCCCCAGCATTTT
TRBJ1-1 | many | . | TRBV10-2 | CASMGMLGEAFF | TGCGCCAGCATGGGCATGTTGGGTGAAGCTTTCTTT
TRBJ1-6 | many | . | TRBV14 | CASSPGLWGALHF | TGTGCCAGCAGCCCCGGACTCTGGGGGGCCCTCCACTTT
TRBJ2-4 | many | . | TRBV29-1 | CSPATRNIQYF | TGCAGCCCCGCGACACGGAACATTCAGTACTTC
TRBJ1-5 | . | . | TRBV6-2/TRBV6-3 | CASSYGVNQPQHF | TGTGCCAGCAGTTACGGGGTGAATCAGCCCCAGCATTTT
TRBJ2-5 | many | . | TRBV7-3 | CASSLGGKETQYF | TGTGCCAGCAGCTTAGGGGGCAAAGAGACCCAGTACTTC
TRBJ2-2 | many | TRBD2 | TRBV20-1 | CSAQGLAGQNTGELFF | TGCAGTGCTCAGGGACTAGCGGGACAGAACACCGGGGAGCTGTTTTTT
TRBJ1-2 | . | . | TRBV20-1 | CSAIDRRSYGYTF | TGCAGTGCAATTGACAGACGGTCCTATGGCTACACCTTC
TRBJ1-3 | . | . | TRBV19 | CASNLGRSSGNTIYF | TGTGCCAGTAACCTCGGGCGAAGCTCTGGAAACACCATATATTTT
TRBJ2-5 | many | . | TRBV5-6 | CASSLGRPTQYF | TGTGCCAGCAGCTTGGGCAGGCCGACCCAGTACTTC
TRBJ2-7 | few | TRBD1 | TRBV14 | CASSQQGQGNYEQYF | TGTGCCAGCAGCCAACAAGGACAGGGGAATTACGAGCAGTACTTC
TRBJ1-4 | . | . | TRBV10-2 | CARSKGNTEATNEKLFF | TGCGCCAGATCTAAGGGGAACACAGAAGCAACTAATGAAAAACTGTTTTTT
TRBJ2-5 | . | . | TRBV24-1 | CATSGAVGGQETQYF | TGTGCCACCAGTGGGGCAGTCGGAGGCCAAGAGACCCAGTACTTC
TRBJ2-3 | . | . | TRBV9 | CASSVAGLPADTQYF | TGTGCCAGCAGCGTAGCGGGGCTCCCTGCAGATACGCAGTATTTT